The rows below give T cell receptor beta chains drawn from one sample of a study of blood T cell repertoires in COVID-19. Only in-frame clones appear in the TCRdb table, and some are missing; sequencing was by immunoSEQ multiplex PCR. The sample shows roughly 190,000 clones, 76% of them seen only once. The sample comprised PBMCs or T cells enriched from blood (not recorded which). Source of these receptors: a woman aged 45 to 65 with acute COVID-19. Each CDR3 is given with its conserved first and last residue. D genes are given only for firm matches. The size of a clone is reported for some rows only, either as once, few or many, or as a class for expanded clones.

clone_size	d_call	v_call	cdr3_length	j_call	cdr3_aa	cdr3_nt
NA	NA	TRBV7-2	15	TRBJ2-2	CASSLRTANTGELFF	TGTGCCAGCAGCCTTCGGACAGCGAACACCGGGGAGCTGTTTTTT
NA	NA	TRBV6-6	18	TRBJ2-1	CASSLKDRTPGELGEQFF	TGTGCCAGCAGTCTAAAGGACCGAACTCCCGGGGAGCTGGGGGAGCAGTTCTTC
large	NA	TRBV7-6	15	TRBJ2-3	CASSLTQGYTDTQYF	TGTGCCAGCAGCTTAACACAGGGTTACACAGATACGCAGTATTTT
once	NA	TRBV3-1/TRBV3-2	13	TRBJ1-1	CASSQEGRFGAFF	TGTGCCAGCAGCCAAGAGGGGCGCTTCGGCGCTTTCTTT
NA	TRBD1	TRBV7-8	15	TRBJ1-2	CASSFLSGGNYGYTF	TGTGCCAGCAGCTTTCTGTCAGGGGGCAACTATGGCTACACCTTC
once	NA	TRBV5-6	17	TRBJ1-1	CASSLDWDGGMNTEAFF	TGTGCCAGCAGCTTGGATTGGGATGGGGGGATGAACACTGAAGCTTTCTTT
few	TRBD1	TRBV4-3	15	TRBJ1-2	CASSHGAGGNYGYTF	TGCGCCAGCAGCCATGGGGCAGGGGGAAACTATGGCTACACCTTC
few	NA	TRBV6-5	14	TRBJ1-3	CASRSDKDGNTIYF	TGTGCCAGCAGGTCCGACAAGGATGGAAACACCATATATTTT
NA	NA	TRBV10-3	14	TRBJ1-2	CAIKGPDEGDGYTF	TGTGCCATCAAAGGTCCGGACGAGGGAGATGGCTACACCTTC
NA	NA	TRBV7-9	15	TRBJ1-5	CASSLAGPGNQPQHF	TGTGCCAGCAGCTTAGCGGGCCCCGGCAATCAGCCCCAGCATTTT
NA	NA	TRBV30	11	TRBJ1-2	CAWNLNYGYTF	TGTGCCTGGAACTTGAACTATGGCTACACCTTC
once	TRBD2	TRBV6-2/TRBV6-3	17	TRBJ2-1	CASSSGTSGGAYNEQFF	TGTGCCAGCAGTAGCGGGACTAGCGGGGGGGCTTACAATGAGCAGTTCTTC
once	TRBD1	TRBV25-1	15	TRBJ1-1	CASSEITGGGTEAFF	TGTGCCAGCAGTGAAATAACAGGGGGTGGAACTGAAGCTTTCTTT
NA	NA	TRBV20-1	10	TRBJ1-2	CSAGGSGYTF	TGCAGTGCCGGGGGAAGTGGCTACACCTTC
NA	NA	TRBV30	13	TRBJ1-3	CASVYPPGNTIYF	TGTGCCTCTGTTTATCCCCCTGGAAACACCATATATTTT
once	NA	TRBV5-4	14	TRBJ2-5	CASSLAGGAETQYF	TGTGCCAGCAGCTTGGCAGGAGGCGCAGAGACCCAGTACTTC
NA	NA	TRBV7-8	13	TRBJ1-5	CASSPEAYQPQHF	TGTGCCAGCAGCCCCGAAGCCTATCAGCCCCAGCATTTT
NA	TRBD1	TRBV28	15	TRBJ2-2	CASSWGTGPTGELFF	TGTGCCAGCAGCTGGGGGACAGGGCCCACCGGGGAGCTGTTTTTT
NA	NA	TRBV21-1	13	TRBJ2-5	CASRTGAGETQYF	TGTGCCAGCAGAACAGGGGCGGGGGAGACCCAGTACTTC
NA	NA	TRBV11-2	15	TRBJ1-4	CASSRNRQTNEKLFF	TGTGCCAGCAGCCGTAACAGACAAACTAATGAAAAACTGTTTTTT
NA	NA	TRBV21-1	13	TRBJ1-5	CASSSGLAQPQHF	TGTGCCAGCAGCTCAGGGTTAGCTCAGCCCCAGCATTTT
NA	TRBD1	TRBV6-5	15	TRBJ1-3	CASSYGTGVGNTIYF	TGTGCCAGCAGTTACGGGACAGGGGTCGGAAACACCATATATTTT
NA	NA	TRBV14	16	TRBJ1-1	CASSLIGATGNTEAFF	TGTGCCAGCAGCCTAATAGGGGCCACAGGGAACACTGAAGCTTTCTTT
NA	TRBD1	TRBV5-4	15	TRBJ2-2	CASSIGQGEAGELFF	TGTGCCAGCAGCATAGGACAGGGGGAGGCGGGGGAGCTGTTTTTT
NA	TRBD1	TRBV18	13	TRBJ1-1	CASSRDSTSEAFF	TGTGCCAGCTCACGGGACAGCACTTCTGAAGCTTTCTTT
NA	TRBD1	TRBV5-1	15	TRBJ1-3	CASRSDRVPGNTIYF	TGCGCCAGCAGATCTGACAGGGTGCCAGGAAACACCATATATTTT
NA	NA	TRBV6-2/TRBV6-3	13	TRBJ1-3	CASSYLSGNTIYF	TGTGCCAGCAGTTACCTTTCCGGAAACACCATATATTTT
NA	NA	TRBV30	13	TRBJ1-5	CAWRGAPNQPQHF	TGTGCCTGGAGGGGGGCCCCAAATCAGCCCCAGCATTTT
NA	NA	TRBV4-1	15	TRBJ1-2	CASSPRFQAPGGYTF	TGCGCCAGCAGCCCTCGGTTTCAGGCCCCAGGGGGCTACACCTTC
NA	TRBD1	TRBV7-7	15	TRBJ1-4	CASSPNRGVGEKLFF	TGTGCCAGCAGCCCCAACAGGGGAGTAGGTGAAAAACTGTTTTTT
NA	NA	TRBV3-1/TRBV3-2	12	TRBJ2-6	CASSQNYNVLTF	TGTGCCAGCAGCCAAAACTACAACGTCCTGACTTTC
NA	TRBD1	TRBV5-1	15	TRBJ1-2	CASKPLPTGDYGYTF	TGCGCCAGCAAACCCCTCCCGACAGGGGACTATGGCTACACCTTC
NA	TRBD1	TRBV19	13	TRBJ1-5	CATTRDSNQPQHF	TGTGCCACAACCCGGGACAGTAATCAGCCCCAGCATTTT
NA	TRBD2	TRBV7-2	16	TRBJ2-1	CASRPSGTKRGNEQFF	TGTGCCAGCAGACCTTCAGGAACCAAGCGGGGTAATGAGCAGTTCTTC
NA	NA	TRBV2	14	TRBJ2-3	CASREGLARDTQYF	TGTGCCAGCAGGGAGGGCCTAGCGAGAGATACGCAGTATTTT
few	NA	TRBV15	18	TRBJ2-6	CATSATAAYSSGANVLTF	TGTGCCACCAGCGCCACGGCCGCTTATAGTAGCGGGGCCAACGTCCTGACTTTC
NA	TRBD1	TRBV7-2	15	TRBJ2-5	CASSQHRGTQETQYF	TGTGCCAGCAGCCAACACAGGGGAACCCAAGAGACCCAGTACTTC
NA	TRBD1	TRBV7-2	16	TRBJ2-4	CASSLGTVLAKNIQYF	TGTGCCAGCAGCTTGGGGACAGTTCTAGCCAAAAACATTCAGTACTTC
NA	NA	TRBV3-1/TRBV3-2	14	TRBJ1-4	CASSPDTLEEKLFF	TGTGCCAGCAGCCCGGACACCTTGGAGGAAAAACTGTTTTTT
NA	NA	TRBV4-3	17	TRBJ2-3	CASSQDADSLWTDTQYF	TGCGCCAGCAGCCAAGACGCGGACTCCCTGTGGACAGATACGCAGTATTTT
NA	TRBD1	TRBV4-1	20	TRBJ2-1	CASSQDFSHGGTGANNEQFF	TGCGCCAGCAGCCAAGATTTCTCTCACGGCGGGACAGGGGCAAACAATGAGCAGTTCTTC
NA	TRBD1	TRBV19	14	TRBJ1-5	CASSLGQGNQPQHF	TGTGCCAGTAGTTTGGGACAGGGCAATCAGCCCCAGCATTTT
NA	NA	TRBV7-3	15	TRBJ1-2	CASSESGTGAYGYTF	TGTGCCAGCAGCGAATCCGGGACGGGAGCTTATGGCTACACCTTC